This T cell receptor (beta chain) was found in a study of blood T cells in healthy people across ages. Next came a second PCR, run for about 7 to 11 cycles, which used a sample-barcoded 5' primer along with a J-beta primer mix. The template-switch adaptor was a 5' adaptor with 12 random nucleotides. It tagged each cDNA molecule. MiXCR, applied by TCRdb to the 5' RACE reads, yields one record per CDR3 protein. The data contain roughly 790,000 distinct CDR3 sequences, about 40% of them singletons. The CDR3 is made up of 18 amino acids. Germline V gene lookup returns CDR1 LGHNA and CDR2 YSLEER. After removal of 0 bases from V and 11 bases from J, the junction contained 21 bases not matched to a gene. Whole-study results and caveats: Donor CMV status, an unknown factor, possibly confounded changes in expanded clonotypes. Per-million-T-cell TCR beta diversity fell roughly linearly with age. Relative to aged donors, long-lived donors carried more naive CD4+ cells and displayed higher diversity.

Note on this clonotype: Its antigen is as yet unknown.

V and J are TRBV4-3 and TRBJ2-5, with TRBD2 matching 7 bases. The sequence came from a woman aged 60-75 years in good health. The specimen was blood. CDR3 bases: TGCGCCAGCAGCCAAGATCTTTTGGGGCCTAGCGGATACAATGAGCAGTACTTC. It translates to CASSQDLLGPSGYNEQYF.